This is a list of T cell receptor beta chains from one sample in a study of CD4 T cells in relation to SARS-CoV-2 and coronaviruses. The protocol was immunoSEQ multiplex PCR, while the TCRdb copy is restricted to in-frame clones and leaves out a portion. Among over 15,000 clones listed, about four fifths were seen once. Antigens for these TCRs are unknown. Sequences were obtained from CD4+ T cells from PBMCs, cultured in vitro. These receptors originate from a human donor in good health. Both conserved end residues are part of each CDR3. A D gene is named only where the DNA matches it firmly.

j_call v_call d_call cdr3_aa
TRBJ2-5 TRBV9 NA CASSAIQETQYF
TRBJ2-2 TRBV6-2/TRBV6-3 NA CASSYGDGNTGELFF
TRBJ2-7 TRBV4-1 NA CASSPRALYYEQYF
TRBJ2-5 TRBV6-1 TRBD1 CASSETPGQGLSVRPGETQYF
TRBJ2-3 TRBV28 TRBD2 CASSLSGGLDTQYF
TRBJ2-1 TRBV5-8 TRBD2 CASSLAGLADNEQFF
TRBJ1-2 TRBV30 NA CAHRRAYGYTF
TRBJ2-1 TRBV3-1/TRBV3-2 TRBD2 CASSRRTSGRLENEQFF
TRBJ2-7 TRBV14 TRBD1 CASSQQPGGIGEQYF
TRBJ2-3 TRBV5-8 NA CASSFPGPSPLTQYF
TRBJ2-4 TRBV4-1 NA CASSQESAKNIQYF
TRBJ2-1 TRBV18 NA CASTLNKDHYNEQFF
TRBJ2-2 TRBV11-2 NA CASSVSGGRRGGELFF
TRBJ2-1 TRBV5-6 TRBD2 CASSHFLAGGNEQFF
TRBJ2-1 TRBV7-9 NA CASSLGRDEQFF
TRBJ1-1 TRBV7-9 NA CASSLDRVRGTEAFF
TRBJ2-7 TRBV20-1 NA CSASTGVYEQYF
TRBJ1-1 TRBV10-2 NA CASTASTMNTEAFF
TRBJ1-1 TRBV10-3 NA CAITPSMNTEAFF
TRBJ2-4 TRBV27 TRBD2 CASSFIAGGPSKNIQYF
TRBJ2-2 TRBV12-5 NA CASGQGNTGELFF
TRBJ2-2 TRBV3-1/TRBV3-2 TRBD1 CASSSGTGGANGELFF
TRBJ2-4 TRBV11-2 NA CASSPGVKNIQYF